The clone carrying this T cell receptor beta chain was detected only once. These data come from a study of blood T cell repertoires in COVID-19. Per the authors' pipeline: Cell counts per sample came from amplifying reference gene primers. Produced via immunoSEQ multiplex PCR; TCRdb's table is partial and in-frame only. That table supplies the V and J calls and clone size; D and trimming were determined from the DNA. The sample records some 180,000 clones, roughly nine tenths being singletons. The receptor comes from a man in his sixties with active or convalescent COVID-19. Sequencing used peripheral blood.

CDR3 sequence reads: CASSFNGLAGGYNEQFF. The CDR3 nucleotides read TGTGCCAGCAGCTTCAATGGACTAGCGGGGGGGTATAATGAGCAGTTCTTC. The V gene is TRBV7-2, the J gene TRBJ2-1; 15 nucleotides agree with TRBD2. Germline values: CDR1 SGHTA, CDR2 FQGNSA. CDR3 size: 17 residues. The ends lost 3 bases at V and 7 bases at J; junction bases unmatched: 7. The entire variable domain, with the rest obtained from reference TRBV7-2 and TRBJ2-1, is as follows: GAGVSQSPSNKVTEKGKDVELRCDPISGHTALYWYRQSLGQGLEFLIYFQGNSAPDKSGLPSDRFSAERTGGSVSTLTIQRTQQEDSAVYLCASSFNGLAGGYNEQFFGPGTRLTVL.